These 19 T cell receptor beta chains were all obtained from the same sample, sequenced in a study of blood T cell repertoires in COVID-19. The method was immunoSEQ multiplex PCR; TCRdb's version includes in-frame clones alone and lacks a portion of them. The sample shows about 240,000 clones, roughly 87% of them seen only once. The sample comprised PBMCs or T cells enriched from blood (not recorded which). The source of these receptors is a young woman with acute COVID-19.

This chain uses TRBV6-5 with TRBJ1-1; D perhaps matches TRBD1 (6 bases). Trimming took off 5 bases at V and 2 bases at J, with 15 bases between the two ends. In germline, CDR1 is MNHEY, CDR2 SVGAGI. The CDR3 contains 15 residues. The CDR3 nucleotides read TGTGCCAGCAGTAGTCCCGGGACATTAAACACTGAAGCTTTCTTT. Amino acid sequence: CASSSPGTLNTEAFF.

The chain employs TRBV2 and TRBJ1-2, with D uncertain. Looked up from germline, CDR1 is SNHLY and CDR2 is FYNNEI. The germline V and J ends were trimmed by 7 bases and 7 bases, with 22 bases remaining between them. The CDR3 is 15 residues long. Here the CDR3 reads CASIGDRRVSAGYTF. CDR3 nucleotide sequence: TGTGCCAGCATCGGGGATAGGCGGGTGTCCGCTGGCTACACCTTC. The full variable domain, completed using reference TRBV2 and TRBJ1-2, is EPEVTQTPSHQVTQMGQEVILRCVPISNHLYFYWYRQILGQKVEFLVSFYNNEISEKSEIFDDQFSVERPDGSNFTLKIRSTKLEDSAMYFCASIGDRRVSAGYTFGSGTRLTVV.

V gene TRBV29-1 combines with J gene TRBJ2-1, with 9 nucleotides matching TRBD2. The CDR3 is 12 amino acids. The junction had 7 bases not matched to a gene; V was cut back by 7 bases and J by 9 bases. Per germline, CDR1 SQVTM and CDR2 ANQGSEA. CDR3 sequence: CSERRGGSEQFF. DNA for the CDR3: TGCAGCGAGCGGCGGGGGGGCAGTGAGCAGTTCTTC.

About this clone: The junction does not match germline at one end; this may be a read error. The rearrangement uses TRBV7-6 and TRBJ1-5; 9 bases map to TRBD1. Germline V gives CDR1 SGHVS, CDR2 FNYEAQ. There are 14 residues in the CDR3. The CDR3 sequence: CASSSTGGKQPQHF. In nucleotides, the CDR3 is TGTGCCAGCAGCTCCACAGGGGGCAAACAGCCCCAGCATTTT. Variable domain in full (rest from reference TRBV7-6 and TRBJ1-5): GAGVSQSPRYKVTKRGQDVALRCDPISGHVSLYWYRQALGQGPEFLTYFNYEAQQDKSGLPNDRFSAERPEGSISTLTIQRTEQRDSAMYRCASSSTGGKQPQHFGDGTRLSIL.

In this sample, this clone turned up once. This chain links TRBV6-6 with TRBJ1-6, with D unresolved. V lost 2 bases to trimming and J lost 3 bases, with 8 bases between them. Germline lookup yields CDR1 MNHNY and CDR2 SVGAGI (reference sequence). The length of the CDR3 is 15 residues. As DNA, the CDR3 is TGTGCCAGCAGTTACCGGGAAGACTATAATTCACCCCTCCACTTT. This sequence encodes CASSYREDYNSPLHF.

The chain carries TRBV6-5 and TRBJ2-7; 12 bases align to TRBD1. Germline-derived CDR1 and CDR2 are MNHEY and SVGAGI. This CDR3 has 13 residues. J gave up 7 bases and V 10 bases, and 8 bases lay outside the gene matches. This chain's CDR3 is CATGTGGLGEQYF. CDR3 bases: TGTGCCACCGGGACAGGGGGCTTGGGAGAGCAGTACTTC.

V gene TRBV10-3 combines with J gene TRBJ2-1, with a possible D match to TRBD1 (6 bases). Trimming took off 0 bases at V and 12 bases at J, with 9 bases between the two ends. The CDR3 has 12 amino acids. Germline V gene sequence: CDR1 ENHRY, CDR2 SYGVKD. The CDR3: CAISESGTRQFF. The DNA of the CDR3 is TGTGCCATCAGTGAGTCCGGGACACGGCAGTTCTTC.

V is TRBV3-1 (or the pseudogene TRBV3-2) and J is TRBJ1-3; the D gene is possibly TRBD1 (6 bases). CDR3 length: 17 amino acids. Germline V gives CDR1 LGHDT, CDR2 YNNKEL (reference sequence). Trimming removed 2 bases from V and 0 bases from J, with 14 bases in between. The CDR3 coding sequence is TGTGCCAGCAGCCAATGGGGGGGCAGGGACTCTGGAAACACCATATATTTT. This gives the protein CASSQWGGRDSGNTIYF.

The chain has TRBV19 and TRBJ1-5; no definite D call. The CDR3 covers 15 residues. Trimming shortened V by 3 bases and J by 2 bases, and 11 bases separated the two germline ends. Germline V gives CDR1 LNHDA, CDR2 SQIVND (reference sequence). CDR3 bases: TGTGCCAGTAGTATTATGACCAGCGGCAATCAGCCCCAGCATTTT. The encoded protein is CASSIMTSGNQPQHF.

There are a few counts of this clone. The rearrangement joins TRBV18 to TRBJ2-3; 10 bases fit TRBD2. V lost 0 bases, J lost 4 bases, and 1 base stayed unmatched. The CDR3 spans 15 residues. Germline V gene sequence: CDR1 KGHSH, CDR2 LQKENI. The CDR3 loop is CASSPPSGGADTQYF. CDR3 bases: TGTGCCAGCTCACCACCCAGCGGGGGGGCAGATACGCAGTATTTT.

This clone was picked up one time. The genes are TRBV5-6 and TRBJ2-1, with 9 bases aligning to TRBD1. There are 17 residues in the CDR3. Unmatched junction bases numbered 9, after V lost 1 base and J lost 4 bases. Per the germline V gene, CDR1 is SGHDT and CDR2 is YYEEEE. CDR3 in DNA: TGTGCCAGCAGCTTGTTAGGCTGGACAGGGGTGTACAATGAGCAGTTCTTC. It translates to CASSLLGWTGVYNEQFF.

This clone was counted between two and nine times. The chain carries TRBV27 and TRBJ1-5; TRBD1 might be the D (5 bases). This CDR3 has 11 amino acids. Trimming took 8 bases from V and 6 from J, leaving 8 bases between them. The germline V gene has CDR1 MNHEY and CDR2 SMNVEV (reference sequence). CDR3 sequence (DNA): TGTGCCAGCGGGGGGACTCAGCCCCAGCATTTT. It specifies CASGGTQPQHF.

The chain has TRBV5-5 and TRBJ2-2; perhaps TRBD1 as D (6 bases). The CDR3 covers 14 residues. V was pared by 5 bases and J by 6 bases, with 14 bases between. CDR1 SGHKS and CDR2 YYEKEE come from the germline V gene (reference sequence). Here the CDR3 reads CASSNRVVSGELFF. For the CDR3, the DNA is TGTGCCAGCAGTAACAGGGTGGTCTCCGGGGAGCTGTTTTTT.

The gene calls are TRBV6-2 or TRBV6-3 and TRBJ2-1; 11 nucleotides align to TRBD2. CDR1 is MNHEY, CDR2 SVGEGT, per germline. The V and J ends lost 2 bases and 6 bases, in that order; junction bases with no gene match: 15. This CDR3 has 19 amino acids. The CDR3 DNA follows: TGTGCCAGCAGTTACGGATCTTTTATTAGCGGGGGGGCTTCCAATGAGCAGTTCTTC. Translated: CASSYGSFISGGASNEQFF.

This chain links TRBV19 with TRBJ1-5, with 7 bases identical to TRBD1. The V segment lost 5 bases and the J segment 0 bases; nucleotides outside the gene matches: 4. The germline V gene encodes CDR1 LNHDA and CDR2 SQIVND (reference sequence). The CDR3 is 15 residues long. The CDR3 reads CASSLGQISNQPQHF. The CDR3 coding sequence is TGTGCCAGTAGTCTGGGACAGATTAGCAATCAGCCCCAGCATTTT.

This chain joins TRBV27 and TRBJ1-6; TRBD1 matches 7 bases. CDR3 length: 14 residues. Germline loops: CDR1 MNHEY, CDR2 SMNVEV (reference sequence). The V and J ends lost 8 bases and 7 bases, in that order; junction bases with no gene match: 8. CDR3 in amino acids: CASWTGQRNSPLHF. The CDR3 DNA reads TGTGCCAGCTGGACGGGACAGAGAAATTCACCCCTCCACTTT.

This sequence joins TRBV7-9 and TRBJ2-5, with 9 nucleotides matching TRBD1. This CDR3 spans 14 amino acids. Germline trimming cut 5 bases from V and 5 bases from J; bases unmatched to any gene: 6. Germline CDR1 and CDR2: SEHNR and FQNEAQ (reference sequence). CDR3 sequence reads: CASSNTGGAETQYF. CDR3 coding DNA: TGTGCCAGCAGCAATACAGGGGGCGCGGAGACCCAGTACTTC.

The chain has TRBV7-9 and TRBJ1-2; D uncertain. V was pared by 4 bases and J by 3 bases, with 21 bases between. Germline V gene sequence: CDR1 SEHNR, CDR2 FQNEAQ (reference sequence). CDR3 size: 17 residues. The CDR3, as DNA: TGTGCCAGCAGCTCCCTGAAAGGCCGTATGGAGTACTATGGCTACACCTTC. Its translation: CASSSLKGRMEYYGYTF.

The chain is built from TRBV7-9 and TRBJ1-3; no reliable D call. The V and J ends lost 2 bases and 0 bases respectively, with 8 bases between them. The CDR3 spans 15 residues. Germline CDR1 and CDR2: SEHNR and FQNEAQ (reference sequence). The CDR3 bases are TGTGCCAGCAGCTTAAAACAAAACTCTGGAAACACCATATATTTT. Its translation: CASSLKQNSGNTIYF.